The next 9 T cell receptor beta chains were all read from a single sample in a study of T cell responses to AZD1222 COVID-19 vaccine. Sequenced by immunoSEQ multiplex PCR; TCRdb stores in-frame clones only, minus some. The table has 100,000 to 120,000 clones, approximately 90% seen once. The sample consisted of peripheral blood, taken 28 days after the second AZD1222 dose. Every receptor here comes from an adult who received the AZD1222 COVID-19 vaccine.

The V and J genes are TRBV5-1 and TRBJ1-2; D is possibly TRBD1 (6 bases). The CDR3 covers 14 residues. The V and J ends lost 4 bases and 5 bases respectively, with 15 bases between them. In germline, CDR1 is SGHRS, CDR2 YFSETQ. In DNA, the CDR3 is TGCGCCAGCAGCCTTATGGACAGTACTTATGGCTACACCTTC. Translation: CASSLMDSTYGYTF.

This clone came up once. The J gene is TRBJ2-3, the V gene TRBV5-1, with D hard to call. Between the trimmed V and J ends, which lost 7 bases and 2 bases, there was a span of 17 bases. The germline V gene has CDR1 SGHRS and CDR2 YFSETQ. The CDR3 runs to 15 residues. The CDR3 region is CASQIQGPDTDTQYF. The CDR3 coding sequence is TGCGCCAGCCAAATACAAGGGCCGGACACAGATACGCAGTATTTT.

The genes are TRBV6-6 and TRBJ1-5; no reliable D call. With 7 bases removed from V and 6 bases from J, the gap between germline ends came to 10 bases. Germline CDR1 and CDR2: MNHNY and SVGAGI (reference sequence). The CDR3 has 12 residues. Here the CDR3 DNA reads TGTGCCAGCACCCAACCCCCTCAGCCCCAGCATTTT. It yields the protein CASTQPPQPQHF.

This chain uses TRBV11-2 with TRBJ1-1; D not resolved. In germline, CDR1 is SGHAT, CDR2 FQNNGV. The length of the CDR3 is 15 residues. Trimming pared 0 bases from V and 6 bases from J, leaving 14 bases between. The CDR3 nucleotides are TGTGCCAGCAGCTTAGAGGGCCCAGTAGTACCTGAAGCTTTCTTT. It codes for CASSLEGPVVPEAFF.

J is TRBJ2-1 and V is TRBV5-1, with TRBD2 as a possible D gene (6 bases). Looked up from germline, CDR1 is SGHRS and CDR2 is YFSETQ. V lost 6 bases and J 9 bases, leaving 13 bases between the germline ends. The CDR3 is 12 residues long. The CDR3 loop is CASTTLGGEQFF. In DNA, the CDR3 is TGCGCCAGCACTACTCTCGGGGGTGAGCAGTTCTTC.

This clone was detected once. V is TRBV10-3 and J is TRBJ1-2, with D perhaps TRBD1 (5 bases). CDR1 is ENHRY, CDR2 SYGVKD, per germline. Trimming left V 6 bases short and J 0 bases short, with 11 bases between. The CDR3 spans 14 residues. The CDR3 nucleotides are TGTGCCATCAGGGGGGATTTAGCTAACTATGGCTACACCTTC. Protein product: CAIRGDLANYGYTF.

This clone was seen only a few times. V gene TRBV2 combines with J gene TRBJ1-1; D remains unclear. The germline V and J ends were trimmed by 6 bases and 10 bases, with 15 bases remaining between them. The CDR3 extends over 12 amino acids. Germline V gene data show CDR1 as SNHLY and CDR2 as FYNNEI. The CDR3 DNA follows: TGTGCCAGCAGGCCATCATCTATGGGAGCTTTCTTT. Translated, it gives CASRPSSMGAFF.

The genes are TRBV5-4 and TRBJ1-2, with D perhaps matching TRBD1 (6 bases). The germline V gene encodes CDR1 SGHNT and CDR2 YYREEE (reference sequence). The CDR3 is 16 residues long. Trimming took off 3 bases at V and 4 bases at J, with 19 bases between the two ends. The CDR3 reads CASSSGRGATLYGYTF. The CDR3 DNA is TGTGCCAGCAGCTCCGGACGGGGGGCAACCCTCTATGGCTACACCTTC. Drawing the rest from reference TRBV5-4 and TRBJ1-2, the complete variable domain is ETGVTQSPTHLIKTRGQQVTLRCSSQSGHNTVSWYQQALGQGPQFIFQYYREEENGRGNFPPRFSGLQFPNYSSELNVNALELDDSALYLCASSSGRGATLYGYTFGSGTRLTVV.

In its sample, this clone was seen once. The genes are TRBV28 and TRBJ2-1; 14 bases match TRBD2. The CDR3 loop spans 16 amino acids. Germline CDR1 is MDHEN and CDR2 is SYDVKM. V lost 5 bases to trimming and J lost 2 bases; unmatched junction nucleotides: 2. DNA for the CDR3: TGTGCCAGCAGTCCGGGACTAGCGGGAGCCTACAATGAGCAGTTCTTC. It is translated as CASSPGLAGAYNEQFF.